This TCR beta chain was found in a study of T cell repertoires in aging, cancer and after chemotherapy. Study conclusions and caveats: In healthy donors, age-related TCR diversity loss mainly reflected lost richness. Compared with age-matched healthy donors, untreated hematological or solid cancer patients showed higher blood TCR clonality.

The template was genomic DNA from peripheral blood, not RNA. Rearranged V-D-J TRB sequences were amplified with a mixed TRB-A/B primer pool. TCRdb reprocessed the multiplex PCR reads with MiXCR, giving one entry per CDR3 protein. The sample has approximately 920 distinct CDR3 sequences; approximately 20% are singletons. Judged by abundance, this clonotype is large. Its cognate antigen is unknown. The germline V gene encodes CDR1 MNHEY and CDR2 SVGAGI. The CDR3 extends over 14 amino acids. The V and J ends lost 6 bases and 6 bases respectively, with 12 bases between them. Material for sequencing was blood. This TCR was recovered from a human donor with a solid tumor. This rearrangement joins TRBV6-5 to TRBJ1-6; D possibly corresponds to TRBD1 (5 bases). The CDR3 DNA reads as TGTGCCAGCAGCCAGAAGGGACCTAATTCACCCCTCCACTTT. Translating gives CASSQKGPNSPLHF.